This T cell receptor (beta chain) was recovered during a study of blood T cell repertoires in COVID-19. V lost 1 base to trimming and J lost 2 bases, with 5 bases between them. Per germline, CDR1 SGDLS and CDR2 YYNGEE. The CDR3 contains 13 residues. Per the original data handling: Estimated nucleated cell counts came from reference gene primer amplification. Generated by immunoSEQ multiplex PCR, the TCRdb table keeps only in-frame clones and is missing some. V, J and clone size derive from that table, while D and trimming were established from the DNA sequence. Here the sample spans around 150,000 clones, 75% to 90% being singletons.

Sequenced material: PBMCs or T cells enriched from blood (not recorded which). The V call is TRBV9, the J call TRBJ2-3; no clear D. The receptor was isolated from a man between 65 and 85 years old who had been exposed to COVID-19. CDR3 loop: CASSVSHTDTQYF. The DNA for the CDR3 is TGTGCCAGCAGCGTATCCCACACAGATACGCAGTATTTT.